Following are 15 T cell receptor beta chains from one sample sequenced in a study of early T cells in non-severe SARS-CoV-2 infection. TCRdb recomputed calls from the 5' RACE reads with MiXCR, one row per CDR3 protein. This sample carries roughly 75,000 distinct CDR3 sequences, approximately 10% of them seen once, and the ten largest clones take approximately 4.5%. Sequenced material: whole blood. The receptors stem from an adult who was a healthcare worker with PCR-confirmed SARS-CoV-2 infection or an uninfected control (not recorded which).

In this sample, this clonotype turned up a few times. The genes are TRBV2 and TRBJ1-5, with TRBD1 matching over 12 bases. Per the germline V gene, CDR1 is SNHLY and CDR2 is FYNNEI. The CDR3 totals 15 residues. V lost 8 bases and J lost 6; bases outside the gene matches: 8. Written as DNA, the CDR3 is TGTGCCAGCGGGGCCGGGACAGGGGGCAGTCAGCCCCAGCATTTT. Encoded protein: CASGAGTGGSQPQHF.

This clonotype was seen a handful of times. V and J are TRBV29-1 and TRBJ1-1; the D is unclear. The CDR3 is 13 amino acids. The V end lost 3 bases, the J end lost 0 bases, and 8 bases lay between the germline ends. Germline V gives CDR1 SQVTM, CDR2 ANQGSEA. In DNA, the CDR3 is TGCAGCGTTGATCAGAATATGAACACTGAAGCTTTCTTT. Translation gives CSVDQNMNTEAFF.

Ten or more counts support this clonotype. The rearrangement links TRBV5-1 to TRBJ1-1; a possible D gene is TRBD1 (6 bases). Germline V gene lookup returns CDR1 SGHRS and CDR2 YFSETQ. The length of the CDR3 is 12 residues. Trimming removed 4 bases from V and 7 bases from J, with 11 bases in between. The CDR3 reads CASSVQGNEAFF. DNA for the CDR3: TGCGCCAGCAGCGTACAGGGAAATGAAGCTTTCTTT.

The chain joins TRBV4-1 to TRBJ2-5; D is unresolved. The V end lost 8 bases, the J end lost 1 base, and 11 bases lay between the germline ends. This CDR3 region has 13 residues. CDR1 is MGHRA, CDR2 YSYEKL, per germline. For the CDR3, the DNA is TGCGCCAGCGGAAGAGAGCCCCAAGAGACCCAGTACTTC. Protein product: CASGREPQETQYF.

The chain recombines TRBV7-3 with TRBJ2-3, with D perhaps being TRBD1 or TRBD2 (7 bases each). CDR3 length: 15 amino acids. From germline, CDR1 is SGHTA and CDR2 FQGTGA. The germline V and J ends were trimmed by 5 bases and 5 bases, with 17 bases remaining between them. DNA of the CDR3: TGTGCCAGCAGCCCGGTCAGGGGGGGGCTAGATACGCAGTATTTT. Its protein is CASSPVRGGLDTQYF. The complete variable domain, with remaining parts taken from reference TRBV7-3 and TRBJ2-3, reads GAGVSQTPSNKVTEKGKYVELRCDPISGHTALYWYRQSLGQGPEFLIYFQGTGAADDSGLPNDRFFAVRPEGSVSTLKIQRTERGDSAVYLCASSPVRGGLDTQYFGPGTRLTVL.

This CDR3 reads CASSQSGGTYEQYF. In nucleotides, the CDR3 is TGCGCCAGCAGCCAGTCCGGGGGTACCTACGAGCAGTACTTC. The chain combines TRBV5-1 with TRBJ2-7, with D possibly being TRBD2 (6 bases). V was trimmed by 4 bases and J by 2 bases, leaving 13 bases between them. Looked up from germline, CDR1 is SGHRS and CDR2 is YFSETQ. The CDR3 runs 14 residues.

This chain uses TRBV20-1 with TRBJ2-6; the D gene is possibly TRBD1 (6 bases). CDR1 and CDR2 (germline): DFQATT, SNEGSKA (reference sequence). This CDR3 is built from 13 residues. V shed 5 bases and J shed 2 bases, with 7 bases lying between them. The chain's CDR3 is CSAPGAGANVLTF. The CDR3 DNA reads TGCAGTGCTCCAGGGGCTGGGGCCAACGTCCTGACTTTC.

This clonotype has more than one count but fewer than ten. V is TRBV29-1 and J is TRBJ2-7, with D possibly matching TRBD1 (6 bases). The V gene lost 0 bases and the J gene lost 3 bases, with 9 bases spanning the gap. The germline gives CDR1 SQVTM, CDR2 ANQGSEA. The CDR3 has 13 amino acids. CDR3 region: CSVEEPGVYEQYF. CDR3 in DNA: TGCAGCGTTGAAGAGCCAGGGGTCTACGAGCAGTACTTC.

This clonotype was observed many times. This chain uses TRBV6-4 with TRBJ2-2; possible D gene TRBD2, 5 bases. V gave up 2 bases and J gave up 5 bases, with 9 bases separating them. The CDR3 contains 14 residues. Looked up from germline, CDR1 is MRHNA and CDR2 is SNTAGT. The CDR3 protein is CASSDVAGTGELFF. CDR3 DNA: TGTGCCAGCAGTGACGTGGCGGGTACCGGGGAGCTGTTTTTT.

On this clonotype itself: A read error is possible here, since a much larger clone lies one base away. V and J are TRBV13 and TRBJ2-1; no definite D call. The CDR3 consists of 14 residues. Germline CDR1 and CDR2: PRHDT and FYEKMQ (reference sequence). Trimming took off 3 bases at V and 3 bases at J, with 9 bases between the two ends. This CDR3 reads CASSFGILYNEQFF. Here the CDR3 DNA reads TGTGCCAGCAGCTTCGGCATCCTCTACAATGAGCAGTTCTTC.

The V call is TRBV29-1, the J call TRBJ1-2; 7 bases fit TRBD1. The CDR3 runs to 12 residues. Germline V gives CDR1 SQVTM, CDR2 ANQGSEA. V lost 7 bases, J lost 6 bases, and 8 bases stayed unmatched. DNA of the CDR3: TGCAGCGCGGGAGGGACAGCGGATGGCTACACCTTC. It is translated as CSAGGTADGYTF. Full variable domain (outside the CDR3, taken from reference TRBV29-1 and TRBJ1-2): SAVISQKPSRDICQRGTSLTIQCQVDSQVTMMFWYRQQPGQSLTLIATANQGSEATYESGFVIDKFPISRPNLTFSTLTVSNMSPEDSSIYLCSAGGTADGYTFGSGTRLTVV.

This clonotype was picked up many times. The chain links TRBV7-9 to TRBJ2-7, with D perhaps matching TRBD2 (7 bases). V lost 3 bases and J lost 5, with 14 bases in between. Germline V gene data show CDR1 as SEHNR and CDR2 as FQNEAQ (reference sequence). The length of the CDR3 is 14 residues. The CDR3 DNA follows: TGTGCCAGCAGCTTGGGGGGGCGCGAGGACGAGCAGTACTTC. It translates to CASSLGGREDEQYF.

The chain carries TRBV10-2 and TRBJ1-1, with TRBD1 as a possible D gene (5 bases). The CDR3 contains 13 residues. With 1 base removed from V and 7 bases from J, the gap between germline ends came to 10 bases. Germline CDR1 is WSHSY and CDR2 is SAAADI. In DNA form, the CDR3 reads TGCGCCAGCAGTGAGTGGGGCCGGTATGAAGCTTTCTTT. It specifies CASSEWGRYEAFF.

This clonotype was counted a few times. This chain connects TRBV12-3 or TRBV12-4 to TRBJ1-1; 7 nucleotides line up with TRBD1. Trimming cost V 6 bases and J 11 bases; bases outside gene matches: 9. The CDR3 length is 12 residues. CDR3 sequence reads: CASSGDSRAAFF. The DNA for the CDR3 is TGTGCCAGCAGCGGGGACAGCCGGGCCGCTTTCTTT.

This clonotype was counted only a few times. The chain couples TRBV2 to TRBJ1-2; D gene uncertain. Deletions cut 9 bases from V and 4 bases from J, with 18 bases between. From germline, CDR1 is SNHLY and CDR2 FYNNEI. The CDR3 runs to 14 residues. The CDR3 here is CASFRYRATYGYTF. Written as DNA, the CDR3 is TGTGCCAGTTTTAGATACCGCGCCACCTATGGCTACACCTTC. The full variable domain, completed using reference TRBV2 and TRBJ1-2, is EPEVTQTPSHQVTQMGQEVILRCVPISNHLYFYWYRQILGQKVEFLVSFYNNEISEKSEIFDDQFSVERPDGSNFTLKIRSTKLEDSAMYFCASFRYRATYGYTFGSGTRLTVV.